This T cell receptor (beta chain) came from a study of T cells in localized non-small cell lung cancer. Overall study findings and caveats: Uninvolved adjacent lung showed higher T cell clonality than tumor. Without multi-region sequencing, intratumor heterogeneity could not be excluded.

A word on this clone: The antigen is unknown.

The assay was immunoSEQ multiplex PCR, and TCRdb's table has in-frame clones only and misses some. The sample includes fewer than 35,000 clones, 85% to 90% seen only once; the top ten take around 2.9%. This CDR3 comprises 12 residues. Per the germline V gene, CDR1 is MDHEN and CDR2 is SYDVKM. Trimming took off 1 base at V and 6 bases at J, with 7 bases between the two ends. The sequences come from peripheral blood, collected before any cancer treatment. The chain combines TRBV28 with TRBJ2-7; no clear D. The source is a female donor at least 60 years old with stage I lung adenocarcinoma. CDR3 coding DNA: TGTGCCAGCAGTTTATCGTTGTCCGAGCAGTACTTC. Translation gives CASSLSLSEQYF. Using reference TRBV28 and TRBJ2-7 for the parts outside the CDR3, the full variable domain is DVKVTQSSRYLVKRTGEKVFLECVQDMDHENMFWYRQDPGLGLRLIYFSYDVKMKEKGDIPEGYSVSREKKERFSLILESASTNQTSMYLCASSLSLSEQYFGPGTRLTVT.